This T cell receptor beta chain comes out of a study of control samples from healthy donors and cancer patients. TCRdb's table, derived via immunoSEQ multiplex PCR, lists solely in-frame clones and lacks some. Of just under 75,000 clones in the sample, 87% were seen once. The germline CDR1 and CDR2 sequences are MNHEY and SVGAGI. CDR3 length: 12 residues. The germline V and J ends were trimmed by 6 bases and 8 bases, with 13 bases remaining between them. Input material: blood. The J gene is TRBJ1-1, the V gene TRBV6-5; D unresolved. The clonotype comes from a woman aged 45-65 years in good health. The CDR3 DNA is TGTGCCAGCAGAAAAGGACTCGGAGAAGCTTTCTTT. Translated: CASRKGLGEAFF.